This note documents a single T cell receptor (beta chain) sequence. Its binding antigen is unknown. No base quality information exists; no much larger clone differs at one position. RNA was extracted with the RNeasy kit and roughly 0.45 to 1 ug was reverse transcribed using random hexamers. The immunoSEQ multiplex PCR assay, covering 54 Vbeta and 13 Jbeta segments, was used to amplify TCR beta CDR3 regions. PCR amplification bias was corrected using a synthetic template baseline for primer optimization and computational correction. The study's processing was this. Only productive sequences were kept, with reads annotated to V, D and J genes according to IMGT and analyzed in immunoSEQ Analyzer. Clonality was calculated as one minus the Shannon entropy normalized by log2 of the number of productive unique sequences. For each patient and control, public and private clones were evaluated among the 100 most prevalent clones. A clone was defined as Susac-specific if it was absent from the healthy and MS cohorts, from about 1,100 published viral clones and from other ImmuneACCESS disease sequences. The public reads were reanalyzed by TCRdb: fastp trimming at Q25, MiXCR alignment, in-frame beta chains only. One record per CDR3 amino acid sequence lists the most common genes and DNA. The V and J calls and clone size come from TCRdb's table, not from the authors' own analysis. Present in this sample are almost 450,000 distinct CDR3 sequences, more than 80% of which were seen just once. The ten largest clones capture roughly 0.1% of the sample.

The data stem from a study of CD8 T cells in Susac syndrome (dated by TCRdb to the late 2010s). Looking at the study overall: Whether CD8+ T cell activation and differentiation in Susac syndrome was antigen driven was tested using repertoire sequencing. The study compared CD8+ T cell repertoire clonality among eleven to twelve healthy donors, some 14 Susac syndrome patients and 15 multiple sclerosis patients.

Paper-wide results and their limitations: The number of individuals in the TCR sequencing and HLA analysis was recognized as being relatively small.

Peripheral blood CD8+ and CD4+ T cells from healthy donors, Susac syndrome patients and multiple sclerosis patients were profiled using high-throughput TCR beta sequencing. The multiple sclerosis controls were treatment-naive patients whose relapsing-remitting disease, either stable or active, fulfilled the revised McDonald criteria. CD8+ TEMRA cells were enriched by FACS, while bulk CD8+ and CD4+ T cells were purified by magnetic negative isolation. Blood was collected in EDTA tubes and processed within 24 hours, with PBMCs isolated through density gradient centrifugation. PBMCs intended for TCR sequencing were cryopreserved in liquid nitrogen and were subsequently thawed in a 37 degrees C water bath. A purity of at least 90% was achieved for sorted or isolated CD4+, CD8+ and CD8+ TEMRA cells. The TCR was taken from a human donor with multiple sclerosis. Sequencing was performed on CD8+ T cells from PBMCs.

The DNA reads as follows: TGTGCCAGCAGCATTCCTAGCGGCTCCTACAATGAGCAGTTCTTC. Its protein product is CASSIPSGSYNEQFF. The chain was built from TRBV28 and TRBJ2-1, with TRBD2 matching 7 junction bases. The germline V gene yields MDHEN for CDR1 and SYDVKM for CDR2. Reading from cysteine to phenylalanine, the CDR3 counts 15 amino acids. The retained sequence is limited to the CDR3, 45 bases, with the frame set at the first base. Relative to germline, V is missing 6 bases and J is missing 0 bases, with 5 bases of the junction outside any gene match. Where the CDR3 stops, the reference TRBV28 and TRBJ2-1 genes take over; the full variable domain is DVKVTQSSRYLVKRTGEKVFLECVQDMDHENMFWYRQDPGLGLRLIYFSYDVKMKEKGDIPEGYSVSREKKERFSLILESASTNQTSMYLCASSIPSGSYNEQFFGPGTRLTVL.